Following are 13 T cell receptor beta chains from one sample sequenced in a study of T cells in Graves' hyperthyroidism and ophthalmopathy. TCR beta CDR3 regions were amplified from RNA. Primed by the HTBI set, a first-round RT-PCR was run on the TCR CDR3. TCRdb re-called the multiplex PCR reads through MiXCR, storing one row per CDR3 protein. The table shows approximately 570,000 distinct CDR3 sequences, with about 20% occurring only once. Sequencing used blood. These receptors all stem from a man aged 35-49 years with Graves' ophthalmopathy.

The chain uses TRBV7-2 and TRBJ2-5; the D gene could be TRBD1 or TRBD2 (6 bases each). V lost 5 bases, J lost 1 base, and 17 bases lay in between. The CDR3 sequence is 16 residues long. CDR1 and CDR2 (germline): SGHTA, FQGNSA. The CDR3 DNA sequence: TGTGCCAGCAGCGGTAGGAACGGGGGCCTCCAAGAGACCCAGTACTTC. It is translated as CASSGRNGGLQETQYF.

This clonotype was seen ten or more times. The chain combines TRBV12-3 or TRBV12-4 with TRBJ2-3; 13 bases are shared with TRBD2. V lost 4 bases and J lost 4; bases outside the gene matches: 5. The CDR3 spans 16 residues. CDR3 region: CASSSPTSGRADTQYF. The DNA for the CDR3 is TGTGCCAGCAGTTCCCCTACTAGCGGGAGGGCAGATACGCAGTATTTT.

The chain is built from TRBV20-1 and TRBJ2-7; TRBD2 matches 14 bases. The V and J ends lost 6 bases and 1 base, in that order; junction bases with no gene match: 8. The CDR3 has 16 amino acids. Germline-derived CDR1 and CDR2 are DFQATT and SNEGSKA (reference sequence). CDR3 in amino acids: CSAMTSGREHSYEQYF. CDR3 sequence (DNA): TGCAGTGCCATGACTAGCGGGAGGGAACATTCCTACGAGCAGTACTTC.

This clonotype occurred many times. The CDR3 DNA follows: TGTGCCAGCAGTCAAACTAGCGGGAGTACCGAGCAGTACTTC. It specifies CASSQTSGSTEQYF. J is TRBJ2-7 and V is TRBV11-3; the match to TRBD2 covers 11 bases. V shed 6 bases, J shed 6 bases, and the junction held 7 bases outside the gene matches. CDR1 is SGHNT and CDR2 is YENEEA in the germline V gene. The CDR3 has 14 amino acids.

This clonotype showed up many times. The chain is built from TRBV30 and TRBJ1-1, with D possibly TRBD1 on 5 matching bases. Germline CDR1 reads GTSNPN; CDR2 reads SVGIG (reference sequence). Trimming left V 0 bases short and J 6 bases short, with 17 bases between. This CDR3 is built from 15 residues. CDR3 residues: CAWSVPQGFRAEAFF. The CDR3 DNA reads as TGTGCCTGGAGTGTCCCGCAGGGATTCAGGGCTGAAGCTTTCTTT. The entire variable domain, with the rest obtained from reference TRBV30 and TRBJ1-1, is as follows: SQTIHQWPATLVQPVGSPLSLECTVEGTSNPNLYWYRQAAGRGLQLLFYSVGIGQISSEVPQNLSASRPQDRQFILSSKKLLLSDSGFYLCAWSVPQGFRAEAFFGQGTRLTVV.

Ten or more counts support this clonotype. This chain links TRBV3-1 with TRBJ2-7; D is unclear. Per the germline V gene, CDR1 is LGHDT and CDR2 is YNNKEL (reference sequence). This CDR3 has 15 amino acids. V lost 0 bases and J lost 5, with 14 bases in between. CDR3 nucleotide sequence: TGTGCCAGCAGCCAAGAGGGTTTCCCCGGAGACGAGCAGTACTTC. Its translation is CASSQEGFPGDEQYF.

This clonotype came up many times. The chain couples TRBV11-2 to TRBJ2-7; TRBD2 aligns across 7 bases. CDR1 and CDR2 (germline): SGHAT, FQNNGV. The CDR3 sequence is 17 residues long. Unmatched junction bases numbered 16, after V lost 5 bases and J lost 3 bases. The CDR3 is CASSTLTSGMRVYEQYF. In DNA, the CDR3 is TGTGCCAGCAGCACCCTCACAAGCGGGATGCGCGTCTACGAGCAGTACTTC.

This clonotype has only one observation. V usage is TRBV15 and J usage is TRBJ1-5; D gene uncertain. This CDR3 has 14 residues. The germline CDR1 and CDR2 sequences are LNHNV and YYDKDF (reference sequence). The V end was cut by 4 bases, the J end by 3 bases, with 10 bases between. The CDR3 bases are TGTGCCACCAGCAACGGATTTTCCAATCAGCCCCAGCATTTT. This sequence encodes CATSNGFSNQPQHF.

Of note for this clonotype: A much larger clonotype is one base distant, so this may be a read error. The chain links TRBV6-1 to TRBJ2-7; 9 bases align to TRBD1. Germline CDR1 and CDR2: MNHNS and SASEGT. The CDR3 spans 14 residues. The CDR3 sequence is CACSERTGDLEQYF. The CDR3 DNA reads as TGTGCCTGCAGTGAACGGACAGGGGATTTGGAGCAGTACTTC.

The V and J genes are TRBV4-2 and TRBJ1-1, with no clear D. V lost 6 bases, J lost 10 bases, and 12 bases lay in between. The CDR3 contains 11 residues. Germline values: CDR1 LGHNA, CDR2 YNFKEQ. The DNA for the CDR3 is TGTGCCAGCAGGAAGGGATGGAGAGCTTTCTTT. This codes for CASRKGWRAFF.

The chain recombines TRBV19 with TRBJ2-5, with D possibly being TRBD1 or TRBD2 (6 bases each). V was trimmed by 3 bases and J by 0 bases, leaving 11 bases between them. Looked up from germline, CDR1 is LNHDA and CDR2 is SQIVND (reference sequence). The CDR3 has 15 residues. DNA of the CDR3: TGTGCCAGTAGTATTGGAGGGGGGTACCAAGAGACCCAGTACTTC. Translation gives CASSIGGGYQETQYF. Full variable domain (remainder filled in from reference TRBV19 and TRBJ2-5): DGGITQSPKYLFRKEGQNVTLSCEQNLNHDAMYWYRQDPGQGLRLIYYSQIVNDFQKGDIAEGYSVSREKKESFPLTVTSAQKNPTAFYLCASSIGGGYQETQYFGPGTRLLVL.

This clonotype was counted a few times. The rearrangement uses TRBV9 and TRBJ2-2; D gene ambiguous. Germline values: CDR1 SGDLS, CDR2 YYNGEE. CDR3 length equals 18 residues. With 0 bases removed from V and 0 bases from J, the gap between germline ends came to 15 bases. CDR3 in amino acids: CASSVGGLKTANTGELFF. DNA of the CDR3: TGTGCCAGCAGCGTAGGTGGGCTTAAAACCGCGAACACCGGGGAGCTGTTTTTT.

The chain is built from TRBV29-1 and TRBJ2-3; weak D call: TRBD1 (6 bases). CDR1 and CDR2 from the germline V gene are SQVTM and ANQGSEA. The CDR3 contains 11 residues. Between the trimmed V and J ends, which lost 6 bases and 5 bases, there was a span of 9 bases. The CDR3 loop reads CSVVTGDTQYF. CDR3 bases: TGCAGCGTGGTGACAGGAGATACGCAGTATTTT.